This T cell receptor beta chain was recorded in a study of blood T cell repertoires in COVID-19. Across the whole study: Specimens from acute and convalescent COVID-19 originated in the United States, Italy and Spain. From T cells, B-cell-depleted T cells, or PBMCs came the material, which was cDNA or gDNA.

Germline V gives CDR1 LNHDA, CDR2 SQIVND (reference sequence). J gave up 4 bases and V 1 base, and 6 bases lay outside the gene matches. This CDR3 comprises 15 residues. Libraries were prepared by immunoSEQ multiplex PCR; TCRdb keeps only in-frame clonotypes and omits some of them. The repertoire holds approximately 390,000 clones, approximately 91% seen once, with around 1.9% in the top ten. The chain joins TRBV19 to TRBJ2-7, with 8 bases that match TRBD2. The sequencing sample was made of PBMCs or T cells enriched from blood (not recorded which). This receptor was identified in a woman in her 40s with acute COVID-19. This CDR3 reads CASSIAGGGPYEQYF. CDR3 coding DNA: TGTGCCAGTAGTATAGCTGGCGGGGGGCCTTACGAGCAGTACTTC.